There are a few counts of the clone carrying this T cell receptor (beta chain). The data derive from a study of T cell changes during pregnancy in multiple sclerosis. The CDR3 is made up of 13 amino acids. V was trimmed by 3 bases and J by 1 base, leaving 6 bases between them. Germline V CDR1 and CDR2: SEHNR, FQNEAQ (reference sequence). The repertoire was sequenced with immunoSEQ multiplex PCR; TCRdb's copy has only in-frame clones and lacks some. The sample lists roughly 60,000 clones, about 90% occurring once. The chain joins TRBV7-9 to TRBJ1-2; the D is unclear. The TCR was taken from a female donor with multiple sclerosis, enrolled in a pregnancy study. Sequenced material: CD4+ T cells from peripheral blood mononuclear cells, taken in the first trimester of pregnancy. The CDR3 spells CASSLDFNYGYTF. CDR3 coding DNA: TGTGCCAGCAGCTTGGACTTTAACTATGGCTACACCTTC.